The sequence of this TCR beta chain was determined in a study of blood T cell repertoires in COVID-19. Germline V CDR1 and CDR2: SGHRS, YFSETQ. Trimming left V 4 bases short and J 4 bases short, with 10 bases between. This CDR3 has 13 residues. This clone was found a few times. Here immunoSEQ multiplex PCR was the method, and the copy in TCRdb shows in-frame clones only, minus some. Found here are about 63,000 clones, roughly 80% of them singletons; the top ten hold 3% to 4.5%. This chain links TRBV5-1 with TRBJ2-3; D unclear. Sequenced sample: PBMCs or T cells enriched from blood (not recorded which). This TCR came from a woman between 40 and 55 years old with acute COVID-19. This chain's CDR3 is CASSPSMADTQYF. The CDR3 coding sequence is TGCGCCAGCAGCCCGTCTATGGCAGATACGCAGTATTTT.